A single sample is the source of the 19 T cell receptor beta chains below, sequenced in a study of tumor and adjacent non-tumor tissue in lung cancer. TCRbeta libraries were built with three rounds of nested PCR, modified from ARM-PCR. Via MiXCR, TCRdb re-called the multiplex PCR reads, giving one row per CDR3 protein. The sample includes around 99,000 distinct CDR3 sequences, approximately 71% of them seen just once. The template was RNA from unsorted bulk tissue. The sequenced material came from lung tumor tissue. These TCRs come from a woman aged 55-69 years with non-small cell lung cancer.

This clonotype was seen only once. One end of the junction is discordant with germline, which a read error may explain. The chain is built from TRBV28 and TRBJ2-7; D gene uncertain. The CDR3 is 13 residues long. Germline CDR1 MDHEN, CDR2 SYDVKM. CDR3 bases: TGTGCCAGCACTTTAGCCGTCGCTTACGAGCAGTACTTC. This encodes CASTLAVAYEQYF.

Notes on this clonotype: The missing conserved phenylalanine or tryptophan at the end of this CDR3 makes a read error likely. Because the CDR3's place on the DNA is in doubt, the DNA is left out and the CDR3 is given as listed by TCRdb. This chain uses TRBV11-1 with TRBJ2-7; TRBD1 was called by the table and not checked on the DNA. The CDR3 comprises 12 residues, both ends counted. CDR1 and CDR2 from the germline V gene are SGHAT and FQDESV (reference sequence). The CDR3 sequence is CASSPDRYEQYL.

To note about this clonotype: Sequence at one end of the junction differs from germline and may be a read error. This chain connects TRBV28 to TRBJ1-2; D might be TRBD1 (5 bases). The CDR3 is 14 amino acids. Germline CDR1 reads MDHEN; CDR2 reads SYDVKM. CDR3 bases: TGTGCCAGCAGTCCAGGGAGCTTAAACTATGGCTACAGCTTC. This codes for CASSPGSLNYGYSF.

This clonotype showed up many times. The chain has TRBV6-6 and TRBJ1-3, with 8 bases that match TRBD1. Looked up from germline, CDR1 is MNHNY and CDR2 is SVGAGI (reference sequence). The CDR3 contains 16 residues. V dropped 6 bases and J dropped 0; count of bases not matched to a gene: 7. The CDR3 loop is CASRTLRGLSGNTIYF. For the CDR3, the DNA is TGTGCCAGCAGAACGCTCAGGGGGCTCTCTGGAAACACCATATATTTT.

Notes on this clonotype: The junction does not match germline at one end; this may be a read error. V is TRBV6-5 and J is TRBJ2-4; TRBD1 aligns across 9 bases. In germline, CDR1 is MNHEY, CDR2 SVGAGI. The length of the CDR3 is 15 residues. The CDR3 here is CASTSSGQGFYIQYF. DNA for the CDR3: TGTGCCAGTACTTCTTCGGGACAGGGTTTTTACATTCAGTATTTC.

With regard to this clonotype: One junction end disagrees with the germline gene, perhaps due to a read error. The chain has TRBV20-1 and TRBJ2-1; 8 bases align to TRBD1. The CDR3 is made up of 15 amino acids. The germline V gene encodes CDR1 DFQATT and CDR2 SNEGSKA (reference sequence). The CDR3 DNA is TGTAGTGCTAATATGGGCCAGGGGGCCTCTAATGAGCAGTTCTTC. Translating gives CSANMGQGASNEQFF.

On this clonotype itself: A junction boundary mismatches the germline segment, possibly from a read error. This chain links TRBV29-1 with TRBJ1-2, with D unresolved. Looked up from germline, CDR1 is SQVTM and CDR2 is ANQGSEA. This CDR3 contains 12 residues. CDR3 amino acids: CNVDPDQDGYTF. The CDR3 DNA follows: TGCAATGTTGATCCCGACCAGGATGGTTACACCTTC. The complete variable domain, with remaining parts taken from reference TRBV29-1 and TRBJ1-2, reads SAVISQKPSRDICQRGTSLTIQCQVDSQVTMMFWYRQQPGQSLTLIATANQGSEATYESGFVIDKFPISRPNLTFSTLTVSNMSPEDSSIYLCNVDPDQDGYTFGSGTRLTVV.

This clonotype was counted at least ten times. The genes are TRBV28 and TRBJ2-5; D gene ambiguous. This CDR3 contains 13 residues. Germline CDR1 is MDHEN and CDR2 is SYDVKM. V lost 5 bases to trimming and J lost 7 bases, with 14 bases between them. The CDR3 nucleotides read TGTGCCAGCAGTCCTCAAGGCCTGGGGACCCAGTACTTC. Translated: CASSPQGLGTQYF.

As for this clonotype: An end of the junction does not agree with germline; a read error may underlie this. The chain has TRBV11-1 and TRBJ1-2; TRBD1 might be the D (6 bases). Germline CDR1 SGHAT, CDR2 FQDESV (reference sequence). This CDR3 has 14 amino acids. The CDR3 DNA follows: TGTGTCAGCAGCTCACAGGGCCCGCTCTATGACCTCACCTTC. Translation gives CVSSSQGPLYDLTF. Filled out from reference TRBV11-1 and TRBJ1-2, the complete variable domain reads EAEVAQSPRYKITEKSQAVAFWCDPISGHATLYWYRQILGQGPELLVQFQDESVVDDSQLPKDRFSAERLKGVDSTLKIQPAELGDSAMYLCVSSSQGPLYDLTFGSGTRLTVV.

As to this clonotype: A read error may produce the germline difference seen at one junction end. The gene calls are TRBV4-3 and TRBJ1-6; tentative D call: TRBD1 (5 bases). Germline V gene lookup returns CDR1 LGHNA and CDR2 YSLEER. CDR3 length equals 15 residues. In DNA form, the CDR3 reads TGTGCCAGCAGCCTGAAAGGCAGGGAAAATTCACCCCTCCACTTT. The encoded protein is CASSLKGRENSPLHF.

About this clonotype itself: This may arise from a read error, as a much more abundant clone is one base away. The rearrangement joins TRBV20-1 to TRBJ2-3, with D uncertain. V was pared by 0 bases and J by 0 bases, with 10 bases between. CDR1 is DFQATT, CDR2 SNEGSKA, per germline (reference sequence). There are 15 residues in the CDR3. The CDR3 DNA reads as TGCAGTGCTAGAGACGCTAACGTAAGCACAGATACGCAGTATTTT. Residues: CSARDANVSTDTQYF.

Worth noting for this clonotype: A read error may be the cause here, since a much bigger clone is one base away. The rearrangement links TRBV28 to TRBJ2-6, with a possible D match to TRBD2 (6 bases). The CDR3 sequence is 17 residues long. Germline V lookup: CDR1 MDHEN, CDR2 SYDVKM. CDR3 nucleotide sequence: TGTGCCAGCAGTCCCGGGACTGGCCGCTCTGGGGCCAGCGTCCTGACTTTC. Translating it yields CASSPGTGRSGASVLTF.

The rearrangement joins TRBV6-6 to TRBJ2-5; perhaps TRBD2 as D (5 bases). The CDR3 runs to 14 residues. The germline V gene has CDR1 MNHNY and CDR2 SVGAGI (reference sequence). The CDR3 loop reads CAGTQSAGGRTQYF. CDR3 coding DNA: TGTGCAGGCACCCAGAGTGCGGGTGGTAGGACCCAGTACTTC.

Of note for this clonotype: A much more abundant neighbour one base away suggests this may be a read error. The rearrangement links TRBV20-1 to TRBJ1-5, with D possibly matching TRBD1 (5 bases). CDR3 length: 15 residues. The ends were cut back, 2 bases at V and 0 bases at J, with 11 bases in the middle. Germline V gene data show CDR1 as DFQATT and CDR2 as SNEGSKA (reference sequence). CDR3 residues: CSARSPGSSNQPQHF. The CDR3 DNA reads as TGCAGTGCTAGATCGCCAGGGTCTAGCAATCAGCCCCAGCATTTT.

The chain has TRBV12-3 or TRBV12-4 and TRBJ2-1; 7 bases agree with TRBD1. The CDR3 is 15 amino acids. Trimming cost V 7 bases and J 4 bases; bases outside gene matches: 10. The DNA for the CDR3 is TGTGCCAGCACCAGAGCGCAGGGGGATTACAATGAGCAGTTCTTC. Protein: CASTRAQGDYNEQFF.

About this clonotype itself: One base away lies a much larger clone, so this may be a sequencing read error. The J gene is TRBJ1-2, the V gene TRBV12-3 or TRBV12-4; possible D gene TRBD1, 6 bases. The CDR3 loop spans 14 amino acids. V shed 8 bases and J shed 1 base, with 14 bases lying between them. In DNA, the CDR3 is TGTGCCAGCGGCAAGACAGGACTTAACTATGGCTACACCTTC. This sequence encodes CASGKTGLNYGYTF.

This clonotype has just a few counts. The chain recombines TRBV6-5 with TRBJ2-7; D is possibly TRBD2 (6 bases). The CDR3 loop spans 17 amino acids. Germline assignment: CDR1 MNHEY and CDR2 SVGAGI. Trimming took 5 bases from V and 5 from J, leaving 25 bases between them. The CDR3 spells CASSGLGPSVGVDEQYF. The CDR3 coding sequence is TGTGCCAGCAGTGGCCTTGGGCCTAGCGTGGGGGTCGACGAGCAGTACTTC.

On this clonotype itself: An end of the junction differs from the germline gene, which may be a read error. The rearrangement joins TRBV28 to TRBJ1-5; D remains ambiguous. Germline CDR1 MDHEN, CDR2 SYDVKM. The CDR3 is 17 amino acids. CDR3 loop: CASSSRAGHYSNQPLHF. In DNA form, the CDR3 reads TGTGCCAGCAGTTCTCGGGCCGGGCATTATAGCAATCAGCCCCTGCATTTT.

About this clonotype: One junction end disagrees with the germline gene, perhaps due to a read error. J is TRBJ2-3 and V is TRBV5-4; 9 positions agree with TRBD1. Germline CDR1 and CDR2: SGHNT and YYREEE (reference sequence). The CDR3 runs to 17 residues. DNA for the CDR3: TGTGTCAGCAGATCGGCCCAGGACAGGGGAGTCACAGATACGCAGTATTTT. Encoded protein: CVSRSAQDRGVTDTQYF.